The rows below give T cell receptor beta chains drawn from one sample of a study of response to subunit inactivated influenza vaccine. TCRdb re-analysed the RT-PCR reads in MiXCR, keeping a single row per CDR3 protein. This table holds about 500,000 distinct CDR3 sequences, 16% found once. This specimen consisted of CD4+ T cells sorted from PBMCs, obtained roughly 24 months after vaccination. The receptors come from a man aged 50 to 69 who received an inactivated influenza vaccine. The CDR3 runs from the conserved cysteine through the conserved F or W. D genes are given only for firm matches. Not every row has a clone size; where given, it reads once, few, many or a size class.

CDR3nt: TGTGCCGGGGCCTACGGGCTTCAAGAGACCCAGTACTTC
CDR3aa: CAGAYGLQETQYF
d_gene: NA
v_gene: TRBV5-6
abundance: NA
j_gene: TRBJ2-5

CDR3nt: TGTGCCAGCAGTGAACCGGGACGTCCGCCCAATGAGCAGTTCTTC
CDR3aa: CASSEPGRPPNEQFF
d_gene: NA
v_gene: TRBV25-1
abundance: few
j_gene: TRBJ2-1

CDR3nt: TGTGCCAGCAGCTTACGGACGCCCGATTCACCCCTCCACTTT
CDR3aa: CASSLRTPDSPLHF
d_gene: NA
v_gene: TRBV7-2
abundance: NA
j_gene: TRBJ1-6

CDR3nt: TGTGCCAGCAGGAACAGGGCGACCGGGGAGCTGTTTTTT
CDR3aa: CASRNRATGELFF
d_gene: NA
v_gene: TRBV6-1
abundance: NA
j_gene: TRBJ2-2

CDR3nt: TGTGCCACCTCCCTCCAGGGGGCGAGCAGCGAAAAACTGTTTTTT
CDR3aa: CATSLQGASSEKLFF
d_gene: TRBD1
v_gene: TRBV3-1
abundance: NA
j_gene: TRBJ1-4

CDR3nt: TGTGCCAGCAGCTTGGTCGGGGTTGCAACTAATGAAAAACTGTTTTTT
CDR3aa: CASSLVGVATNEKLFF
d_gene: NA
v_gene: TRBV5-5
abundance: NA
j_gene: TRBJ1-4

CDR3nt: TGCAGTGCTAGGAGGACTAGCGGGAGGGCCATATCCAATGAGCAGTTCTTC
CDR3aa: CSARRTSGRAISNEQFF
d_gene: TRBD2
v_gene: TRBV20-1
abundance: once
j_gene: TRBJ2-1

CDR3nt: TGTGCCAGCAGCCAAGAGCCGAGAATGAACACTGAAGCTTTCTTT
CDR3aa: CASSQEPRMNTEAFF
d_gene: NA
v_gene: TRBV3-1
abundance: many
j_gene: TRBJ1-1

CDR3nt: TGCGCCAGCAGCTTGGCCGGGGGAGAGACCCAGTACTTC
CDR3aa: CASSLAGGETQYF
d_gene: NA
v_gene: TRBV5-1
abundance: many
j_gene: TRBJ2-5

CDR3nt: TGCAGCTCACAGACCGGGGACTTC
CDR3aa: CSSQTGDF
d_gene: NA
v_gene: TRBV29-1
abundance: few
j_gene: TRBJ1-2

CDR3nt: TGCGCCAGCAGCCATAAGTACAGCCCTAGCCCAGATACGCAGTATTTT
CDR3aa: CASSHKYSPSPDTQYF
d_gene: NA
v_gene: TRBV4-3
abundance: few
j_gene: TRBJ2-3

CDR3nt: TGTGCCAGCAGCCCGGGGTACACTAGCACAGATACGCAGTATTTT
CDR3aa: CASSPGYTSTDTQYF
d_gene: NA
v_gene: TRBV3-1
abundance: NA
j_gene: TRBJ2-3

CDR3nt: TGTGCCAGCAGGGCATGGGGTGACACAGATACGCAGTATTTT
CDR3aa: CASRAWGDTDTQYF
d_gene: NA
v_gene: TRBV27
abundance: NA
j_gene: TRBJ2-3

CDR3nt: TGTGCCAGCAGTTTCGCCGGGACAATTCAAGAGACCCAGTACTTC
CDR3aa: CASSFAGTIQETQYF
d_gene: NA
v_gene: TRBV6-2/TRBV6-3
abundance: few
j_gene: TRBJ2-5

CDR3nt: TGTGCCAGCAGCTTAGATCCCCCCTACCGTCAGTACTTC
CDR3aa: CASSLDPPYRQYF
d_gene: NA
v_gene: TRBV11-2
abundance: NA
j_gene: TRBJ2-7

CDR3nt: TGCAGTGCTAGAGTATGGGAGGGCGAGCAGTACTTC
CDR3aa: CSARVWEGEQYF
d_gene: TRBD2
v_gene: TRBV20-1
abundance: NA
j_gene: TRBJ2-7

CDR3nt: TGCAGCGGCGGACAGGCCGCGGGTGAAAAACTGTTTTTT
CDR3aa: CSGGQAAGEKLFF
d_gene: TRBD1
v_gene: TRBV29-1
abundance: NA
j_gene: TRBJ1-4

CDR3nt: TGTGCCAGCAGCCAAGAGGGGCTTAACGCGAACACCGGGGAGCTGTTTTTT
CDR3aa: CASSQEGLNANTGELFF
d_gene: NA
v_gene: TRBV4-2
abundance: once
j_gene: TRBJ2-2

CDR3nt: TGTGCCAGCAGCTTAGGGTGGGGCGGTGAGCAGTTCTTC
CDR3aa: CASSLGWGGEQFF
d_gene: NA
v_gene: TRBV7-3
abundance: few
j_gene: TRBJ2-1

CDR3nt: TGTGCCAGCAGACCCTCCGGGACTAGCGGGTTCTACGAGCAGTACTTC
CDR3aa: CASRPSGTSGFYEQYF
d_gene: TRBD2
v_gene: TRBV6-1
abundance: NA
j_gene: TRBJ2-7

CDR3nt: TGCAGCGTTCACAGGAACACTGAAGCTTTCTTT
CDR3aa: CSVHRNTEAFF
d_gene: NA
v_gene: TRBV29-1
abundance: NA
j_gene: TRBJ1-1

CDR3nt: TGCAGTGCTGTGCTAGCGGGGGGCCGGGGTGAGCAGTTCTTC
CDR3aa: CSAVLAGGRGEQFF
d_gene: TRBD2
v_gene: TRBV20-1
abundance: few
j_gene: TRBJ2-1

CDR3nt: TGTGCCAGCACCCGTAGTAATGAGCAGTTCTTC
CDR3aa: CASTRSNEQFF
d_gene: NA
v_gene: TRBV3-1
abundance: NA
j_gene: TRBJ2-1

CDR3nt: TGTGCCAGCATCCTACCGAAGGGAAGTGGAAACACCATATATTTT
CDR3aa: CASILPKGSGNTIYF
d_gene: NA
v_gene: TRBV7-6
abundance: NA
j_gene: TRBJ1-3

CDR3nt: TGTGCCAGCAGGCCCCACAGCGGGAGCTCCTACAATGAGCAGTTCTTC
CDR3aa: CASRPHSGSSYNEQFF
d_gene: TRBD2
v_gene: TRBV6-1
abundance: few
j_gene: TRBJ2-1

CDR3nt: TGCAGTGCTAGTGCGGGAAGCTACGAGCAGTACTTC
CDR3aa: CSASAGSYEQYF
d_gene: NA
v_gene: TRBV20-1
abundance: NA
j_gene: TRBJ2-7

CDR3nt: TGTGCCAGCAGCTCACAGGGGGCAGGCACCGGGGAGCTGTTTTTT
CDR3aa: CASSSQGAGTGELFF
d_gene: TRBD1
v_gene: TRBV5-5
abundance: many
j_gene: TRBJ2-2

CDR3nt: TGTGCCACCAGTCGGACAGGGGGGTACACCGGGGAGCTGTTTTTT
CDR3aa: CATSRTGGYTGELFF
d_gene: TRBD1
v_gene: TRBV24-1
abundance: NA
j_gene: TRBJ2-2

CDR3nt: TGTGCCATCAGGACAGGGGGGGACGAGCAGTACTTC
CDR3aa: CAIRTGGDEQYF
d_gene: TRBD1
v_gene: TRBV10-3
abundance: many
j_gene: TRBJ2-7

CDR3nt: TGTGCCAGCAGCTTAGAGTTCGGTTCCTCCTACGAGCAGTACTTC
CDR3aa: CASSLEFGSSYEQYF
d_gene: NA
v_gene: TRBV7-2
abundance: NA
j_gene: TRBJ2-7

CDR3nt: TGTGCCAGCAGCTTAATGAGGACTAGCGGCAAAGAGACCCAGTACTTC
CDR3aa: CASSLMRTSGKETQYF
d_gene: TRBD2
v_gene: TRBV7-8
abundance: few
j_gene: TRBJ2-5

CDR3nt: TGTGCCAGCAGTTACCCCTCCGGACTAGCGGGAGTCAATGAGCAGTTCTTC
CDR3aa: CASSYPSGLAGVNEQFF
d_gene: TRBD2
v_gene: TRBV6-5
abundance: few
j_gene: TRBJ2-1

CDR3nt: TGTGCCAGCAGCTCGCCGGGACAGAGCTCTGGAAACACCATATATTTT
CDR3aa: CASSSPGQSSGNTIYF
d_gene: TRBD1
v_gene: TRBV5-5
abundance: NA
j_gene: TRBJ1-3

CDR3nt: TGCGCCAGCAGCTCCACTTTGATGGAGACCCAGTACTTC
CDR3aa: CASSSTLMETQYF
d_gene: NA
v_gene: TRBV5-1
abundance: NA
j_gene: TRBJ2-5

CDR3nt: TGTGCCTGGACCGGGACAGGGAACACTGAAGCTTTCTTT
CDR3aa: CAWTGTGNTEAFF
d_gene: TRBD1
v_gene: TRBV30
abundance: NA
j_gene: TRBJ1-1

CDR3nt: TGTGCCAGCAGTGCCCCCACAGCCATACACTACGAGCAGTACTTC
CDR3aa: CASSAPTAIHYEQYF
d_gene: NA
v_gene: TRBV28
abundance: NA
j_gene: TRBJ2-7

CDR3nt: TGCAGCGTTGTACGCCGGGGAAACACTGAAGCTTTCTTT
CDR3aa: CSVVRRGNTEAFF
d_gene: NA
v_gene: TRBV29-1
abundance: many
j_gene: TRBJ1-1

CDR3nt: TGCAGTGCCACGACTAGCGGTTTCCTCCTCGCAGATACGCAGTATTTT
CDR3aa: CSATTSGFLLADTQYF
d_gene: TRBD2
v_gene: TRBV20-1
abundance: many
j_gene: TRBJ2-3

CDR3nt: TGTGCCAGCAGGCTAGCGGGAGGGCCGGGAGAGACCCAGTACTTC
CDR3aa: CASRLAGGPGETQYF
d_gene: TRBD2
v_gene: TRBV6-1
abundance: NA
j_gene: TRBJ2-5

CDR3nt: TGTGCCAGCAGCCCCCCAGGGGGGTTCGGCAATGAGCAGTTCTTC
CDR3aa: CASSPPGGFGNEQFF
d_gene: NA
v_gene: TRBV28
abundance: NA
j_gene: TRBJ2-1

CDR3nt: TGTGCCTGGAGTAGGCCCAGGACAGGCCGCAATCAGCCCCAGCATTTT
CDR3aa: CAWSRPRTGRNQPQHF
d_gene: TRBD1
v_gene: TRBV30
abundance: NA
j_gene: TRBJ1-5

CDR3nt: TGCAGGACCGGTGGGTTCGGGGACAGACTCTTTGGCGGAGATACGCAGTATTTT
CDR3aa: CRTGGFGDRLFGGDTQYF
d_gene: TRBD1
v_gene: TRBV20-1
abundance: NA
j_gene: TRBJ2-3

CDR3nt: TGTGCCAGCAGAACAATCCGGGACAGACTCTACGAGCAGTACTTC
CDR3aa: CASRTIRDRLYEQYF
d_gene: TRBD1
v_gene: TRBV6-2/TRBV6-3
abundance: NA
j_gene: TRBJ2-7

CDR3nt: TGTGCCAGCAGTTTTCGGGGGGCCGCCTATAATTCACCCCTCCACTTT
CDR3aa: CASSFRGAAYNSPLHF
d_gene: NA
v_gene: TRBV28
abundance: few
j_gene: TRBJ1-6